This T cell receptor (beta chain) was documented in a study of blood T cell repertoires in COVID-19. V was cut by 5 bases and J by 6 bases, with 9 bases left in between. Germline V gene data show CDR1 as SGHVS and CDR2 as FQNEAQ. The CDR3 is 12 residues long. Study processing details: Nucleated cell counts were estimated from reference gene primer amplification. The assay was immunoSEQ multiplex PCR, and TCRdb's table has in-frame clones only and misses some. V, J and clone size are those of that table, while D and trimming were read from the DNA. The table has a few hundred thousand clones, roughly 85% seen once.

The sequence was obtained from a woman younger than 35 with acute or convalescent COVID-19. The chain has TRBV7-8 and TRBJ2-3; D is ambiguous. What was sequenced was peripheral blood. The CDR3 loop is CASSPYGDTQYF. CDR3 DNA: TGTGCCAGCAGCCCTTACGGGGATACGCAGTATTTT.